The 25 T cell receptor beta chains presented below share a single source sample, sequenced in a study of neurological immune-mediated disorders. From the 5' RACE reads, TCRdb called clonotypes with MiXCR, one entry per CDR3 protein. The data hold approximately 40,000 distinct CDR3 sequences, with around 10% observed a single time. Sequences were obtained from PBMCs. These receptors were obtained from a woman in her twenties or thirties with HTLV-1-associated myelopathy (HAM/TSP).

This clonotype was seen many times. This chain connects TRBV20-1 to TRBJ2-3, with unresolved D. This CDR3 region has 13 residues. V was cut by 4 bases and J by 0 bases, with 8 bases left in between. Germline V gene data show CDR1 as DFQATT and CDR2 as SNEGSKA (reference sequence). CDR3 protein: CSATTQSTDTQYF. CDR3 nucleotide sequence: TGCAGTGCTACGACGCAGAGCACAGATACGCAGTATTTT.

This clonotype was counted ten times or more. The chain joins TRBV3-1 to TRBJ2-7; D is perhaps TRBD1 (6 bases). CDR1 and CDR2 (germline): LGHDT, YNNKEL (reference sequence). V lost 0 bases to trimming and J lost 2 bases, with 14 bases between them. The CDR3 covers 16 residues. The CDR3 sequence: CASSQDLQAGAYEQYF. The CDR3 bases are TGTGCCAGCAGCCAAGATCTGCAGGCAGGGGCCTACGAGCAGTACTTC.

About this clonotype itself: A much larger clone lies a single base off, so this may be a read error. This chain connects TRBV4-2 to TRBJ2-1; no firm D call. The CDR3 is 17 residues long. The germline V gene has CDR1 LGHNA and CDR2 YNFKEQ. CDR3 protein: CARSQDLGPRASNEQFF. The CDR3 DNA is TGTGCCAGAAGCCAAGATCTAGGACCTAGGGCATCGAATGAGCAGTTCTTC.

This CDR3 is CSAIGGRGCSDEQYF. As DNA, the CDR3 is TGCAGTGCTATCGGGGGGAGGGGGTGCAGCGACGAGCAGTACTTC. This chain joins TRBV20-1 and TRBJ2-7; D may be TRBD2 (7 bases). CDR3 length: 15 amino acids. Trimming removed 4 bases from V and 5 bases from J, with 21 bases in between. Germline-derived CDR1 and CDR2 are DFQATT and SNEGSKA (reference sequence).

This clonotype was seen at least ten times. The CDR3 region has the DNA TGTGCCAGCAGCTTAGGCGGGGGGGCTGATACGCAGTATTTT. It is translated as CASSLGGGADTQYF. The V gene is TRBV7-2, the J gene TRBJ2-3; the match to TRBD2 covers 9 bases. The ends lost 1 base at V and 6 bases at J; junction bases unmatched: 2. The germline CDR1 and CDR2 sequences are SGHTA and FQGNSA. The CDR3 is made up of 14 amino acids.

Ten or more counts support this clonotype. V and J are TRBV5-1 and TRBJ1-1, with TRBD1 matching 7 bases. In germline, CDR1 is SGHRS, CDR2 YFSETQ. The CDR3 runs 14 residues. The junction had 6 bases not matched to a gene; V was cut back by 0 bases and J by 7 bases. The CDR3 DNA follows: TGCGCCAGCAGCTTGGGTGGGACAGTGAGTGAAGCTTTCTTT. Encoded protein: CASSLGGTVSEAFF.

This clonotype was seen a handful of times. The chain recombines TRBV7-9 with TRBJ2-3, with D unresolved. Per the germline V gene, CDR1 is SEHNR and CDR2 is FQNEAQ (reference sequence). The CDR3 length is 15 residues. With 5 bases removed from V and 7 bases from J, the gap between germline ends came to 19 bases. The CDR3 protein is CASSAPFRLGNTQYF. The CDR3, as DNA: TGTGCCAGCAGCGCGCCGTTCCGTTTAGGTAATACGCAGTATTTT.

This clonotype was seen at least ten times. The rearrangement links TRBV6-2 or TRBV6-3 to TRBJ2-1; D assignment may be TRBD1 or TRBD2 (5 bases each). Trimming pared 5 bases from V and 2 bases from J, leaving 7 bases between. CDR1 and CDR2 from the germline V gene are MNHEY and SVGEGT. The CDR3 sequence is 13 residues long. In DNA, the CDR3 is TGTGCCAGCAGTCGGGGACCCTACAATGAGCAGTTCTTC. Protein sequence: CASSRGPYNEQFF.

CDR3 in amino acids: CASSLVPGYAEYEQYF. CDR3 DNA sequence: TGCGCCAGCAGCTTGGTCCCCGGGTATGCAGAGTACGAGCAGTACTTC. This chain joins TRBV5-1 and TRBJ2-7; no reliable D call. There are 16 residues in the CDR3. CDR1 is SGHRS and CDR2 is YFSETQ in the germline V gene. V lost 0 bases to trimming and J lost 4 bases, with 17 bases between them.

The chain links TRBV20-1 to TRBJ2-3; perhaps TRBD1 as D (5 bases). V was cut by 5 bases and J by 2 bases, with 11 bases left in between. Germline CDR1 is DFQATT and CDR2 is SNEGSKA (reference sequence). The CDR3 is 13 residues long. The CDR3: CSAHRTNTDTQYF. DNA of the CDR3: TGCAGTGCTCACAGGACAAACACAGATACGCAGTATTTT.

This clonotype was recorded many times. V usage is TRBV7-9 and J usage is TRBJ2-2, with D unresolved. From germline, CDR1 is SEHNR and CDR2 FQNEAQ (reference sequence). The ends were cut back, 3 bases at V and 1 base at J, with 12 bases in the middle. CDR3 size: 16 residues. CDR3 residues: CASSFGKQGNTGELFF. CDR3 bases: TGTGCCAGCAGCTTCGGCAAACAAGGGAACACCGGGGAGCTGTTTTTT.

This clonotype was observed at least ten times. The V and J genes are TRBV20-1 and TRBJ2-3, with TRBD2 matching over 10 bases. Germline V gene sequence: CDR1 DFQATT, CDR2 SNEGSKA (reference sequence). J was trimmed by 6 bases and V by 3 bases; bases with no gene match: 12. The CDR3 totals 16 residues. The CDR3 nucleotides are TGCAGTGCTAGTGATCCTAGCGGGGGCCCTCGTGATACGCAGTATTTT. It specifies CSASDPSGGPRDTQYF.

Ten or more counts support this clonotype. This chain uses TRBV5-1 with TRBJ2-2; 15 bases fit TRBD2. The junction had 3 bases not matched to a gene; V was cut back by 4 bases and J by 5 bases. Germline V CDR1 and CDR2: SGHRS, YFSETQ. The length of the CDR3 is 16 residues. Here the CDR3 DNA reads TGCGCCAGCAGCAATGGGACTAGCGGGAGGACCGGGGAGCTGTTTTTT. Protein: CASSNGTSGRTGELFF.

In this sample, this clonotype turned up many times. This chain links TRBV5-1 with TRBJ2-2, with a tentative D call TRBD1 (5 bases). The CDR3 runs 15 residues. Germline-derived CDR1 and CDR2 are SGHRS and YFSETQ. Between the trimmed V and J ends, which lost 4 bases and 4 bases, there was a span of 14 bases. CDR3 amino acids: CASSEGQFGTGELFF. CDR3 nucleotide sequence: TGCGCCAGCAGCGAAGGACAATTCGGCACCGGGGAGCTGTTTTTT.

The sample holds many counts of this clonotype. The chain employs TRBV19 and TRBJ1-5; D unclear. The CDR3 sequence is 12 residues long. Germline V gene data show CDR1 as LNHDA and CDR2 as SQIVND (reference sequence). V lost 3 bases and J lost 3, with 3 bases in between. The CDR3 here is CASSIVNQPQHF. CDR3 coding DNA: TGTGCCAGTAGTATCGTCAATCAGCCCCAGCATTTT.

Sample share makes this clonotype medium-sized (0.01 to 0.1%). V gene TRBV7-2 combines with J gene TRBJ2-3; 8 nucleotides line up with TRBD2. The CDR3 runs to 15 residues. The trim removed 6 bases at V and 5 bases at J, leaving 10 bases unmatched. Germline assignment: CDR1 SGHTA and CDR2 FQGNSA. The CDR3 reads CASRPGGTSRDTQYF. The CDR3 DNA reads as TGTGCCAGCAGACCCGGTGGGACTAGTCGAGATACGCAGTATTTT.

This clonotype was found many times. This chain connects TRBV20-1 to TRBJ2-1; a weak D match, TRBD1 (7 bases). Looked up from germline, CDR1 is DFQATT and CDR2 is SNEGSKA (reference sequence). V lost 1 base to trimming and J lost 4 bases, with 14 bases between them. The CDR3 covers 15 residues. CDR3 sequence (DNA): TGCAGTGCTAGAGGGCGGCAGGGGGGATACAATGAGCAGTTCTTC. Translating it yields CSARGRQGGYNEQFF.

A remark on this clonotype: A read error may produce the germline difference seen at one junction end. V and J are TRBV29-1 and TRBJ1-1; no firm D call. The CDR3 is 13 residues long. Germline V lookup: CDR1 SQVTM, CDR2 ANQGSEA. For the CDR3, the DNA is TGCAGCGCCAAGATCGACCTAAACACTGAAGCTTTATTT. Translated: CSAKIDLNTEALF.

The table lists this clonotype with many counts. The chain employs TRBV7-2 and TRBJ2-4; TRBD1 matches at 8 bases. CDR3 length: 14 amino acids. The germline V gene has CDR1 SGHTA and CDR2 FQGNSA. J lost 3 bases, V lost 5 bases, and 3 bases had no gene match. CDR3 in DNA: TGTGCCAGCAGCACCACAGGGGGCAAAAACATTCAGTACTTC. It encodes CASSTTGGKNIQYF.

The sample holds many counts of this clonotype. The chain carries TRBV12-3 or TRBV12-4 and TRBJ2-3; TRBD2 agrees at 8 bases. Losses at the gene ends were 5 bases for V and 5 bases for J; bases not matched to a gene: 12. This CDR3 has 16 residues. The CDR3 nucleotides read TGTGCCAGCAGTCCCTACGACCAGCGGGGGAAAGATACGCAGTATTTT. Residues: CASSPYDQRGKDTQYF.

This clonotype was found many times. The rearrangement links TRBV7-2 to TRBJ2-7, with unresolved D. CDR1 and CDR2 (germline): SGHTA, FQGNSA. Between the trimmed V and J ends, which lost 1 base and 2 bases, there was a span of 15 bases. The CDR3 consists of 16 residues. The CDR3 DNA reads as TGTGCCAGCAGCTTAGAGGGCGTAAGGCGCACCTACGAGCAGTACTTC. Amino acid sequence: CASSLEGVRRTYEQYF.

This clonotype has at least ten counts. The chain uses TRBV7-6 and TRBJ1-1, with D possibly being TRBD1 (5 bases). Germline V gives CDR1 SGHVS, CDR2 FNYEAQ. This CDR3 comprises 15 residues. V was clipped by 5 bases and J by 1 base, with 14 bases between them. Here the CDR3 DNA reads TGTGCCAGCAGCCTAAGGATAGGGACGAACACTGAAGCTTTCTTT. Translation gives CASSLRIGTNTEAFF.

The table lists this clonotype with many counts. The rearrangement uses TRBV5-1 and TRBJ2-7; D not resolved. Germline CDR1 is SGHRS and CDR2 is YFSETQ. V lost 0 bases and J 3 bases, leaving 7 bases between the germline ends. The CDR3 extends over 13 amino acids. DNA of the CDR3: TGCGCCAGCAGCTTGGAGGCGGTCTACGAGCAGTACTTC. Translation: CASSLEAVYEQYF.

This clonotype was detected ten times or more. The chain links TRBV5-1 to TRBJ2-2; D perhaps matches TRBD1 (6 bases). This CDR3 spans 15 amino acids. Trimming pared 0 bases from V and 4 bases from J, leaving 10 bases between. Germline CDR1 and CDR2: SGHRS and YFSETQ. DNA for the CDR3: TGCGCCAGCAGCTTGGAACAGGGCGGCACCGGGGAGCTGTTTTTT. Encoded protein: CASSLEQGGTGELFF.

This clonotype was observed many times. The CDR3 spells CASSLAGGSPLHF. The CDR3 DNA reads as TGTGCCAGCAGTTTAGCGGGGGGGTCACCCCTCCACTTT. The chain is built from TRBV28 and TRBJ1-6, with a tentative D call TRBD1 (5 bases). Germline values: CDR1 MDHEN, CDR2 SYDVKM. Trimming stripped 2 bases from V and 10 bases from J, with 9 bases between. The CDR3 consists of 13 residues.